This paragraph reports one T cell receptor beta chain. This entry is derived from a study of shared clonotypes between healthy human individuals. Turning to the study itself: The plates for each donor numbered three CD4 naive, three CD4 memory, two CD8 naive and one CD8 memory.

Data came from immunoSEQ multiplex PCR; TCRdb stores just in-frame clones and leaves some out. Among roughly 1,500,000 clones listed, approximately 98.5% were seen once. Trimming pared 6 bases from V and 2 bases from J, leaving 17 bases between. Germline-derived CDR1 and CDR2 are SQVTM and ANQGSEA. The CDR3 is 14 residues long. This TCR was recovered from a man under 40 in good health. The sequenced material came from naive CD4+ T cells sorted from blood. Subset meaning: CD45RA+ positively selected. The chain links TRBV29-1 to TRBJ2-7, with D perhaps TRBD2 (7 bases). The CDR3 reads CSVLGGALTYEQYF. The CDR3, as DNA: TGCAGCGTCCTAGGGGGGGCCCTCACCTACGAGCAGTACTTC.